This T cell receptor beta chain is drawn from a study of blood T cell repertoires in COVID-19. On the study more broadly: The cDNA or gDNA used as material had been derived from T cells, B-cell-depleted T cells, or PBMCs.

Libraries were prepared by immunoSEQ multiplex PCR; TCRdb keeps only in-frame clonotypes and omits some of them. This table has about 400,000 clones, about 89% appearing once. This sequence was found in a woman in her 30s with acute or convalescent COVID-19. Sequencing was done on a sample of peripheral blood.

CDR3 protein: CASRSSGGGLGEQFF. The CDR3, as DNA: TGTGCCAGCAGATCAAGCGGGGGTGGTCTGGGTGAGCAGTTCTTC. The chain joins TRBV2 to TRBJ2-1; 8 nucleotides align to TRBD2. The trim removed 6 bases at V and 9 bases at J, leaving 13 bases unmatched. The CDR3 is 15 amino acids. The germline gives CDR1 SNHLY, CDR2 FYNNEI.